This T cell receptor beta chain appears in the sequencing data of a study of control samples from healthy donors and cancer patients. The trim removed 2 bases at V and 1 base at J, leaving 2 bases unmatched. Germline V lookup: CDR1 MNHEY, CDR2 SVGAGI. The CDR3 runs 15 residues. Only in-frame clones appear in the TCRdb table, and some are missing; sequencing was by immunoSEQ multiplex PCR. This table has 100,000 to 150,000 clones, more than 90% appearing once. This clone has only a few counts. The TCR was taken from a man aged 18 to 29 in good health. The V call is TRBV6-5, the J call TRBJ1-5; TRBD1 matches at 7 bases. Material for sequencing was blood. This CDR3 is CASSYKGASNQPQHF. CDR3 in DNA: TGTGCCAGCAGTTACAAGGGGGCGAGCAATCAGCCCCAGCATTTT.